This T cell receptor beta chain was identified in a study of molecular identifiers for immune sequencing clone quantification. Investigators produced naive CD8 libraries from 20,000 to 1,000,000 sorted cells, drawing on 10%, 30% or 50% RNA. Naive CD8 T cell sorting was performed on the CD8+CD4-CCR7+CD45RA+ phenotype. Ten or more counts support this clonotype. What it binds is unknown. Germline CDR1 SQVTM, CDR2 ANQGSEA. This CDR3 comprises 11 residues. V was pared by 4 bases and J by 2 bases, with 4 bases between. Notes on the study in general: Clones that exceeded 20 RNA copies held over 98% of effector molecules, yet under 1% in naive cells. In a background of over 750,000 naive cells, spiked Jurkat TCR RNA from one cell was reportedly detectable.

TCRdb ran MiXCR on the PCR reads and lists one entry per CDR3 protein. The sample consists of about half a million distinct CDR3 sequences, roughly 24% of them appearing once. The chain employs TRBV29-1 and TRBJ2-3; no reliable D call. This clonotype was sampled from a human donor in good health. Some libraries in this study had Jurkat cell RNA spiked in. Sequencing input: naive CD8+ T cells from blood, with Jurkat cell RNA spiked in. This sample's subset: FACS-sorted CD8+CD4-CCR7+CD45RA+ naive T cells. The DNA for the CDR3 is TGCAGCGTTGGGGCCACAGATACGCAGTATTTT. It translates to CSVGATDTQYF.